The 10 T cell receptor beta chains below come from one sample, sequenced in a study of regulatory T cells in long-lasting Graves disease. Time point specified: persistent/refractory GD, antithyroid drugs over 5 years with positive TRAb. Making the TCR library involved RNA that had been extracted from PBMCs. Researchers made TCR beta libraries by using iRepertoire HTBI primers and running Arm-PCR on CDR3 regions. Each CDR3 protein gets one entry after TCRdb re-called the multiplex PCR reads with MiXCR. The sample has over 250,000 distinct CDR3 sequences, 20% to 25% seen once. This sample comprised peripheral blood mononuclear cells (PBMCs), obtained when the disease was refractory, from a patient treated with antithyroid drugs. The receptors derive from a female donor with Graves disease.

This clonotype was seen repeatedly, ten times or more. The V and J genes are TRBV28 and TRBJ2-7, with 9 bases identical to TRBD2. V gave up 6 bases and J gave up 3 bases; unmatched junction bases: 12. Germline CDR1 and CDR2: MDHEN and SYDVKM. The CDR3 is 16 amino acids. The DNA for the CDR3 is TGTGCCAGCAGACCCGTAGCGGGAGTGCGCCTCTACGAGCAGTACTTC. Translation: CASRPVAGVRLYEQYF.

Only a few counts were recorded for this clonotype. The chain couples TRBV6-2 or TRBV6-3 to TRBJ1-6; a possible D gene is TRBD1 (5 bases). The V end lost 6 bases, the J end lost 7 bases, and 16 bases lay between the germline ends. Germline CDR1 MNHEY, CDR2 SVGEGT. The CDR3 totals 15 residues. The CDR3 nucleotides read TGTGCCAGCAGGGAGATGGGACGGACAAATTCACCCCTCCACTTT. As protein: CASREMGRTNSPLHF.

This rearrangement joins TRBV5-1 to TRBJ1-2; 7 nucleotides align to TRBD1. Unmatched junction bases numbered 13, after V lost 1 base and J lost 7 bases. The CDR3 has 16 amino acids. Germline V gene data show CDR1 as SGHRS and CDR2 as YFSETQ. CDR3: CASSLLGTGDSGGYTF. The CDR3 nucleotides read TGCGCCAGCAGCTTGCTTGGCACAGGGGATTCAGGTGGCTACACCTTC. Together with reference TRBV5-1 and TRBJ1-2, the CDR3 gives the full variable domain: KAGVTQTPRYLIKTRGQQVTLSCSPISGHRSVSWYQQTPGQGLQFLFEYFSETQRNKGNFPGRFSGRQFSNSRSEMNVSTLELGDSALYLCASSLLGTGDSGGYTFGSGTRLTVV.

This clonotype was seen ten or more times. The rearrangement links TRBV15 to TRBJ1-5, with D perhaps matching TRBD1 (6 bases). Trimming took 5 bases from V and 4 from J, leaving 15 bases between them. CDR1 LNHNV and CDR2 YYDKDF come from the germline V gene (reference sequence). The CDR3 totals 15 residues. The CDR3 loop reads CATSPRDISNQPQHF. In nucleotides, the CDR3 is TGTGCCACCAGCCCCCGGGACATTTCGAATCAGCCCCAGCATTTT.

For the CDR3, the DNA is TGTGCCTGCTATACAGGGCTGGCCTATGGCTACACCTTC. It codes for CACYTGLAYGYTF. The V call is TRBV30, the J call TRBJ1-2, with D maybe TRBD1 (6 bases). Germline assignment: CDR1 GTSNPN and CDR2 SVGIG (reference sequence). With 6 bases removed from V and 4 bases from J, the gap between germline ends came to 15 bases. The CDR3 loop spans 13 amino acids.

This chain joins TRBV10-3 and TRBJ2-2; TRBD2 agrees at 10 bases. CDR1 is ENHRY and CDR2 is SYGVKD in the germline V gene. There are 17 residues in the CDR3. V lost 4 bases to trimming and J lost 0 bases; unmatched junction nucleotides: 5. The CDR3 DNA follows: TGTGCCATCAGTGTGGTAGGACTAGCGGCGAACACCGGGGAGCTGTTTTTT. This codes for CAISVVGLAANTGELFF.

With regard to this clonotype: A single base separates this from a much larger clone, so it may be a read error. The gene calls are TRBV7-2 and TRBJ1-3; no firm D call. Germline-derived CDR1 and CDR2 are SGHTA and FQGNSA. CDR3 length equals 13 residues. With 0 bases removed from V and 4 bases from J, the gap between germline ends came to 4 bases. The CDR3 spells CASSLARGNTIYF. In DNA form, the CDR3 reads TGTGCCAGCAGCTTAGCGAGAGGAAACACCATATATTTT.

This sequence joins TRBV7-9 and TRBJ1-2; 8 nucleotides line up with TRBD1. CDR3 length: 12 residues. The ends lost 6 bases at V and 8 bases at J; junction bases unmatched: 5. CDR1 is SEHNR, CDR2 FQNEAQ, per germline (reference sequence). The CDR3 bases are TGTGCCAGCAGTCCGGACAGGGAAGGCTACACCTTC. Protein: CASSPDREGYTF.

The chain links TRBV7-2 to TRBJ2-7; possible D gene TRBD2, 5 bases. Germline assignment: CDR1 SGHTA and CDR2 FQGNSA. V was shortened by 5 bases and J by 7 bases, with 15 bases between the two germline ends. The CDR3 is 13 residues long. CDR3 region: CASSPSTRGEQYF. Written as DNA, the CDR3 is TGTGCCAGCAGCCCCTCGACCCGGGGAGAGCAGTACTTC.

The DNA of the CDR3 is TGTGCCAGCAGCCAGACAGGTACCCAAGAGACCCAGTACTTC. Protein sequence: CASSQTGTQETQYF. This chain joins TRBV5-5 and TRBJ2-5; D possibly corresponds to TRBD1 (6 bases). Germline-derived CDR1 and CDR2 are SGHKS and YYEKEE (reference sequence). There are 14 residues in the CDR3. V shed 4 bases and J shed 1 base, with 11 bases lying between them.